The present TCR beta chain was sequenced within a study of T cells in Graves' hyperthyroidism and ophthalmopathy (dated by TCRdb to the late 2010s). Background on the whole study: Peripheral blood samples were taken at initial diagnosis, before any treatment was given. To identify TCR V-J signatures that set the groups apart, the researchers used a discovery cohort of 100 or so patients, made up of 40 to 45 with Graves' ophthalmopathy and some 55 with stable Graves' hyperthyroidism. Whether ophthalmopathy could be predicted prospectively was tested in an independent validation cohort made up of roughly 19 hyperthyroidism patients plus 17 patients who later progressed to ophthalmopathy. For training and testing, the 100 or so patients in the discovery cohort were randomly divided in a 7:3 ratio. In over five Graves' hyperthyroidism patients, the study also compared T-cell repertoires from thyroid tissue with T-cell repertoires from blood. Following sampling, methimazole starting at 30 mg daily was given to hyperthyroidism patients, and high-dose intravenous methylprednisolone was given to ophthalmopathy patients. TCR Vbeta CDR3 sequencing of roughly 140 peripheral blood samples (more than 40 ophthalmopathy, 75 hyperthyroidism and roughly 17 progressor patients) is reported in the paper.

The V end loses 5 bases and the J end loses 0 bases, and a stretch of 17 bases separates them. Sequences SNHLY (CDR1) and FYNNEI (CDR2) are obtained from the germline V gene. Its CDR3 holds 17 amino acids, cysteine through phenylalanine. Only CDR3 DNA remains: 51 bases, in frame from the first base. There are many counts of this clonotype. The clone's antigen remains unknown. Per-nucleotide qualities are absent, and no much larger clonotype sits a single base away. A patient counted as having stable Graves' hyperthyroidism if no progression to ophthalmopathy occurred over 18 months of follow-up. Hyperthyroidism patients were aged 18 to 65 years and newly diagnosed, with disease duration of less than 2 months. Patients with uncontrolled infections, other autoimmune diseases, pregnancy or lactation were excluded. Clinical symptoms, serum thyroxine and TRAb, thyroid ultrasound, and orbital computed tomography formed the basis for the diagnoses. Ficoll-Paque density gradient centrifugation was used to isolate PBMCs from about 10 ml of fresh peripheral blood. Total RNA was extracted with Trizol reagent, and quality was checked on an Agilent 2100 Bioanalyzer.

The TCR beta CDR3 regions were amplified from RNA transcripts. A first-round RT-PCR of the TCR CDR3 used the HTBI primer set with the Qiagen OneStep RT-PCR kit. Libraries were constructed in a second round of multiplex PCR, after which size selection and purification were carried out. Sequencing of the libraries was done on an Illumina HiSeq2000 using paired-end 100 bp reads. Per the authors' processing: SOAPnuke was used to process the raw data, removing reads that contained adapters or uncalled bases, had a mean Phred below 15, or lacked an exact match to the constant primer or identifier. High-quality paired reads were merged using COPE v1.2.5, and each unique nucleotide sequence was defined as a clonotype. MiTCR v1.1 was used to align clonotypes to the IMGT TRBV, TRBD and TRBJ reference segments. The analysis included only V-J combinations with a frequency above 0.0001, which together covered 99% to 99.2% of the repertoires. The TCS score was defined as the ratio of F50 (clonal expansion) to E x V (chaos), calculated using BLOSUM62-based TCRdist between CDR3 peptides within each V-J. Welch's t-statistics and random forest reduced around 510 V-J features to 13, which were used in a naive Bayes classifier (R e1071). TCRdb trimmed public reads at Q25 via fastp, called clones via MiXCR and kept in-frame beta chains. Every entry covers one CDR3 protein and lists the most common genes and DNA from its rows. TCRdb, rather than the study authors, made the V and J calls. This sample has some 760,000 distinct CDR3 sequences in its table, and about 15% of those were observed once. The ten largest clones represent about 9.4% of the sample.

Study-wide conclusions, independent of this receptor: In validation, the model predicted progression to ophthalmopathy a median of roughly 6.5 months before onset, with about 70% sensitivity and roughly 72% specificity. Sample size was not statistically predetermined, and investigators were not blinded to group allocation. In cross-validation, a model built on a 13 V-J signature told ophthalmopathy apart from stable hyperthyroidism with approximately 91% sensitivity and 81% to 82% specificity, and in testing the same model reached 80%/75%. Most expanded thyroid clonotypes (frequency above 0.001) were also detected in blood, suggesting blood repertoires may reflect thyroid immune responses.

The receptor comes from a woman between 18 and 29 years old with Graves' hyperthyroidism. Rearrangement joined TRBV2 to TRBJ2-1, with TRBD1 as a weak D call on 5 bases. Sequencing was done on a sample of blood. The CDR3 protein is CASSPEDSRFSYNEQFF. The nucleotides are TGTGCCAGCAGTCCGGAAGACAGTCGTTTCTCCTACAATGAGCAGTTCTTC.